A single T cell receptor (beta chain) is shown here with its context. Its antigen remains unknown. This sample was included in a study of cytomegalovirus exposure and HLA in healthy donors. This PCR relied on a set of 60 Vbeta primers and 13 Jbeta primers. Method: immunoSEQ multiplex PCR; TCRdb's copy keeps in-frame clones and lacks some. The sample includes approximately 65,000 clones, 68% of them seen just once. General observations from the study: Apart from CMV serostatus, no immune exposure information was available. More clonal expansion characterized HLA-associated TCR beta chains than equally common others in a later analysis. Researchers reported in a later analysis that a missense DCLRE1C variant was tied to TCR beta V- and J-gene trimming. Most CMV-associated TCR beta chains were later found to appear HLA-restricted.

This sequence originates from a middle-aged man in good health and CMV-seropositive. Sequencing input: PBMCs.

CDR3 in DNA: TGTGCCAGCAGCGTCCCTCGCGGGGGGGCAAGATGGGAGACCCAGTACTTC. This gives the protein CASSVPRGGARWETQYF. The chain links TRBV9 to TRBJ2-5; 9 positions agree with TRBD2. The germline gives CDR1 SGDLS, CDR2 YYNGEE. Trimming took 2 bases from V and 5 from J; bases not matched to a gene: 13. The CDR3 spans 17 residues.